This TCR beta chain was captured by sequencing in a study of cytomegalovirus exposure and HLA in healthy donors (dated by TCRdb to about 2017). Regarding the complete study: An earlier analysis of roughly 500 of the donors reported about 290 Gb of sequence data and some 100 million unique TCR beta sequences from 150 million to 200 million T cells. HLA typing included class I and class II loci at four-digit resolution. Roughly 5 DR-DQ haplotypes were handled as single units for association and clustering, since linkage in the cohort was strong. Among roughly 370 genotyped donors of the cohort, an average of approximately 240,000 unique TCR beta nucleotide sequences were sequenced per donor, roughly a sixth of them non-productive. The study was designed to test whether signatures of past pathogen exposure could be identified by cataloging public T cell receptors. Using immunosequencing, the study profiled T cell repertoires from 666 subjects and related those repertoires to cytomegalovirus serostatus. Donor age, sex, ethnicity and CMV serostatus were compiled together with the repertoire data. An early release covering roughly 600 HLA-typed donors comprised around 300 gigabases of sequencing data and around 80 million unique TCR sequences. The later analysis used no new phenotypic data to find candidate immune exposures, relying instead on TCR beta sequences and their occurrence across donors. An earlier analysis of several hundred of the donors applied high-throughput TCR beta sequencing to assess whether each TCR beta V gene segment acted as functional or pseudogenic. Of the 350 to 450 genotyped donors, roughly 85% fell in the genetic ancestry cluster associated with self-reported Caucasian donors. A later genetic analysis used genome-wide SNP genotypes for about 60% of the roughly 700 donors, treating that subset as a discovery cohort. The number of donors typed differed by locus, with roughly 620-630 for A, B, C, DRB1 and DQB1, more than 500 for DQA1, under 610 for DPA1, and some 440 for DPB1. To predict cytomegalovirus infection status, the study combined high-throughput TCR immunosequencing, statistical association of individual TCRs with disease status, and machine learning. All discovery cohort repertoires had been generated using a single sequencing platform. Besides the first cohort of about 730 subjects, a separate validation cohort made up of 95 to 150 different subjects was used. To study patterns of TCR occurrence, a later analysis re-analyzed previously published TCR beta repertoires from around 670 donors and added high-resolution HLA genotyping. Here is what the overall study found, with its caveats: The only immune exposure information available for the cohort was CMV serostatus. Strong co-occurrence of HLA alleles, especially DR and DQ, made assigning TCR associations to individual alleles difficult. A group of highly shared sequence variants was considered likely to be a technical artifact of the sequencing pipeline. Because counts were too low, under 20 rarely observed V segments, including chromosome 9 orphons, were left out of the earlier analysis of 587 of the donors. An earlier analysis of around 600 of the donors showed that most TCR beta V segments appeared in productive rearrangements either about 87% or about 30% of the time, which broadly matched IMGT annotations. Because the 87-base-pair reads could not distinguish some IMGT-functional V segments, including TRBV6-2 and TRBV6-3, those segments were excluded. In a later analysis, the rate of TCR association differed among HLA loci, with DRB1 alleles having the most associated TCRs and HLA-C alleles having the fewest. In vitro tests confirmed that three of the cytomegalovirus-associated TCR beta chains recognize cytomegalovirus antigens. In the study, roughly 160 TCR beta chains were listed as associated with cytomegalovirus. While some public TCRs were present in many individuals, most TCR sequences turned up only very rarely across donors. A further reported finding was that TCR beta sequences accurately predicted the HLA-A and HLA-B alleles for most subjects in the first cohort. A later genetic analysis reported fewer N-insertions in productive TCRs among donors in an Asian-associated ancestry cluster than the 666-donor mean. In a later analysis, 15,000 to 20,000 TCR beta sequences were associated with specific HLA alleles at a false discovery rate of 0.05. According to a later analysis, parvovirus B19, influenza, CMV and Epstein-Barr virus appeared linked to several top co-occurrence clusters. In a later analysis, HLA-associated TCR beta chains were found to be more clonally expanded and to have lower generation probabilities than equally common non-associated chains. HLA typing was unavailable for some donors at each locus, so association tests used only the typed subset. In a later genetic analysis, a missense DCLRE1C variant was associated with V-gene and J-gene trimming of TCR beta chains, and the association was replicated in an independent cohort. It was suggested by the authors that the approach could potentially be generalized to other disease states and immunological phenotypes. The presence/absence analyses assumed that sequencing depth was roughly uniform across donors, and that assumption may not be true. In both the original and validation cohorts, the classifier was reported to diagnose cytomegalovirus status with high specificity and sensitivity. Correlated functional status among segregating V segments might reflect linkage disequilibrium, but an unknown experimental factor could not be ruled out. This cohort had only TCR beta chains sequenced, and the lack of alpha or paired-chain data limited which features could be detected. In a later analysis, most CMV-associated TCR beta chains were found to appear HLA-restricted, with HLA associations seemingly driven largely by CMV exposure.

The CDR3 sequence holds 15 residues, the cysteine and phenylalanine included. Only the CDR3 region is kept as DNA, spanning 45 bases read in frame from base 1. The junction shows trimming of 10 bases on V and 5 bases on J, plus 23 bases between the germline ends. CDR1 is given as LNHDA and CDR2 as SQIVND, both from the germline V gene (reference sequence). The cohort consisted of 650 to 850 healthy bone marrow donors. Cohort members were all nominally healthy when sampled, although unrecorded immune exposures were likely present. The donor was CMV seropositive and belonged to the group of some 290 seropositive cohort members. Each donor provided a peripheral blood sample, and peripheral blood mononuclear cells were used for TCR beta sequencing. Genomic DNA extraction from the blood cell samples was performed with the Qiagen DNeasy Blood Extraction Kit. Library preparation employed the immunoSEQ multiplex PCR assay. A mixture of 60 forward primers for TCR Vbeta segments and 13 reverse primers for TCR Jbeta segments was used in the multiplex PCR. The CDR3 region of rearranged TCR beta genes was amplified from genomic DNA by a multiplex PCR assay. The Illumina HiSeq System was used to sequence the amplified TCR beta libraries as 87-base-pair reads. Under the source paper's analysis protocol: In a later analysis, 80 million or so unique TCR beta chains were counted across the roughly 700 repertoires, and roughly 9.9 million of these chains were shared by at least two donors. Raw reads were error-corrected and collapsed into unique sequences by a nearest-neighbor algorithm in which closely related sequences were merged to remove PCR and sequencing errors. To assign V, D and J gene segments, CDR3 sequences were aligned to IMGT reference sequences. For a sequence to be retained, at least a six-nucleotide match to both a V gene segment and a J gene segment was required. A rearrangement was called productive if the CDR3 had no stop codons and remained in frame with V and J, and every other rearrangement was called non-productive. CDR3 was defined according to IMGT convention as the region running from the second conserved V-encoded cysteine to the conserved J-encoded phenylalanine. The earlier analysis of about 590 of the donors excluded sequences that lacked an unambiguous match to a single V gene segment. In an earlier analysis of some 590 of the donors, a V segment was called functional when productive rearrangements were above 56.7%, and segregating when the standard deviation between donors exceeded 5%. A statistical classification framework was built for diagnosing cytomegalovirus status from the catalog of TCR beta chain sequences. In a later analysis, TCR nucleotide sequences were compared against IMGT/GENE-DB human TR gene sequences so that V and J genes could be assigned. A later analysis assigned CDR3 sequences and most-parsimonious VDJ recombination scenarios with the TCRdist pipeline. In a later analysis, every TCR beta chain was defined by the combination of its CDR3 amino acid sequence and its V-gene family, and reads without a unique V-gene family were dropped. As a way to deal with suspected cross-contamination and a sequencing artifact, a later analysis dropped 450 to 600 nucleotide sequences that were highly shared and had low generation probability. For each public chain, a later analysis derived a clonal expansion index from normalized ranks of inferred template counts within each repertoire. In a later analysis, generation probabilities were computed with a VDJ recombination model fitted to out-of-frame rearrangements, and the resulting probabilities were checked against IGoR. In a later analysis, hypergeometric tests were used to score TCR-TCR, TCR-HLA and TCR-CMV co-occurrence, with a repertoire-size bias correction applied to TCR pairs. In a later analysis, false discovery rates were estimated by permuting HLA or CMV assignments 20 times. In a later analysis, co-occurring TCRs were grouped using DBSCAN, and TCRdist sequence similarity was added for clustering within HLA-allele-positive subsets. Repertoires with fewer than 30,000 or more than 120,000 public chains were left out of co-occurrence clustering, as were about 5 repertoires with anomalous nucleotide sharing. TCRdb retrieved this table from immuneACCESS and kept in-frame rearrangements only. Not all clones are present; in checked studies, unresolved V genes account for under half, and no reason is known for the remainder. D and trimming were read from the DNA, whereas the V and J calls and clone size are those reported in that table. The sample table holds 90,000 to 150,000 clones, of which around 63% were seen once. About a tenth of the sample belongs to the ten largest clones.

This clone was seen a few times. Its specific antigen is unknown. No clone much larger than this one lies a single base away; base qualities are absent. Sequencing was done on a sample of PBMCs. This TCR came from a man aged 35 to 55 in good health and CMV-seropositive. The sequence links TRBV19 to TRBJ1-1; TRBD1 is possibly the D segment (6 matching bases). Here the CDR3 is given as CATKPRGGVITEAFF. The nucleotide sequence reads TGTGCCACCAAACCTAGGGGGGGCGTAATAACTGAAGCTTTCTTT.